The 10 T cell receptor beta chains presented below share a single source sample, sequenced in a study of T cell responses to AZD1222 COVID-19 vaccine. The method was immunoSEQ multiplex PCR; TCRdb's version includes in-frame clones alone and lacks a portion of them. In the table there are over 50,000 clones, around 84% of which are singletons. Specimen: peripheral blood, collected on day 0 of AZD1222 vaccination. Every receptor here comes from an adult in good health.

The rearrangement joins TRBV4-3 to TRBJ2-2, with a possible D match to TRBD1 (6 bases). The CDR3 length is 14 residues. V lost 3 bases to trimming and J lost 5 bases, with 10 bases between them. Germline V gene data show CDR1 as LGHNA and CDR2 as YSLEER. The CDR3 sequence: CASSHPQGTGELFF. The CDR3 region has the DNA TGCGCCAGCAGCCATCCACAGGGTACCGGGGAGCTGTTTTTT.

DNA of the CDR3: TGTGCCAGCAGTTCGACCCGGGGTGCGGGAGGTACTGAAGCTTTCTTT. Its protein product is CASSSTRGAGGTEAFF. V is TRBV11-2 and J is TRBJ1-1, with D unclear. Germline V gene lookup returns CDR1 SGHAT and CDR2 FQNNGV. The CDR3 runs 16 residues. V was clipped by 6 bases and J by 5 bases, with 22 bases between them.

This clone was seen a handful of times. The V gene is TRBV10-2, the J gene TRBJ2-7; D is uncertain. The CDR3 sequence is 13 residues long. Trimming took 5 bases from V and 5 from J, leaving 13 bases between them. CDR1 is WSHSY and CDR2 is SAAADI in the germline V gene. The CDR3 DNA sequence: TGCGCCAGCAGTACCTCCAAAAGCCACGAGCAGTACTTC. Translated: CASSTSKSHEQYF.

The V and J genes are TRBV4-1 and TRBJ2-6, with D hard to call. The CDR3 totals 18 residues. Germline CDR1 MGHRA, CDR2 YSYEKL. V shed 1 base and J shed 1 base, with 14 bases lying between them. CDR3 nucleotides: TGCGCCAGCAGCCAAGTCCTCAACAGACGTTCTGGGGCCAACGTCCTGACTTTC. It encodes CASSQVLNRRSGANVLTF.

The rearrangement links TRBV4-2 to TRBJ2-3; 10 bases agree with TRBD2. The CDR3 extends over 18 amino acids. Trimming at V came to 2 bases and at J to 0 bases, leaving 8 bases not matched to a gene. Looked up from germline, CDR1 is LGHNA and CDR2 is YNFKEQ. CDR3 DNA sequence: TGTGCCAGCAGCCAAACCGGGACTAGCGACACTAGCACAGATACGCAGTATTTT. Residues: CASSQTGTSDTSTDTQYF.

The rearrangement links TRBV28 to TRBJ2-5; D is perhaps TRBD1 or TRBD2 (6 bases each). Germline V gene lookup returns CDR1 MDHEN and CDR2 SYDVKM. V was shortened by 5 bases and J by 2 bases, with 15 bases between the two germline ends. The CDR3 covers 15 residues. The CDR3 sequence: CASSQQGLRQETQYF. Written as DNA, the CDR3 is TGTGCCAGCAGTCAACAGGGACTCCGACAAGAGACCCAGTACTTC.

The chain uses TRBV5-1 and TRBJ1-4, with a tentative D call TRBD1 (5 bases). V was trimmed by 4 bases and J by 2 bases, leaving 12 bases between them. Germline CDR1 is SGHRS and CDR2 is YFSETQ. The CDR3 length is 15 residues. The CDR3 DNA reads TGCGCCAGCAGCCCAGGGAGGGGTACTAATGAAAAACTGTTTTTT. Protein product: CASSPGRGTNEKLFF. The entire variable domain, with the rest obtained from reference TRBV5-1 and TRBJ1-4, is as follows: KAGVTQTPRYLIKTRGQQVTLSCSPISGHRSVSWYQQTPGQGLQFLFEYFSETQRNKGNFPGRFSGRQFSNSRSEMNVSTLELGDSALYLCASSPGRGTNEKLFFGSGTQLSVL.

V and J are TRBV3-1 (or the pseudogene TRBV3-2) and TRBJ2-7; D unclear. This CDR3 has 14 residues. Between the trimmed V and J ends, which lost 0 bases and 0 bases, there was a span of 6 bases. Germline CDR1 reads LGHDT; CDR2 reads YNNKEL (reference sequence). This chain's CDR3 is CASSQEAYSYEQYF. CDR3 nucleotides: TGTGCCAGCAGCCAAGAAGCATACTCCTACGAGCAGTACTTC.

In DNA, the CDR3 is TGTGCCACCAGCAGAGCGCCTAGCGGGAGTGGCGGTGAGCAGTTCTTC. Translated, it gives CATSRAPSGSGGEQFF. This chain connects TRBV15 to TRBJ2-1; 10 bases are a match to TRBD2. In germline, CDR1 is LNHNV, CDR2 YYDKDF (reference sequence). CDR3 size: 16 residues. V was clipped by 1 base and J by 9 bases; unmatched bases: 9.

By proportion, this clone is medium-sized. The V gene is TRBV24-1, the J gene TRBJ1-3; D is uncertain. The CDR3 is 12 amino acids. V was shortened by 6 bases and J by 4 bases, with 6 bases between the two germline ends. Germline V gene sequence: CDR1 KGHDR, CDR2 SFDVKD. CDR3 coding DNA: TGTGCCACCAGTTACCCCGGAAACACCATATATTTT. Translation: CATSYPGNTIYF.